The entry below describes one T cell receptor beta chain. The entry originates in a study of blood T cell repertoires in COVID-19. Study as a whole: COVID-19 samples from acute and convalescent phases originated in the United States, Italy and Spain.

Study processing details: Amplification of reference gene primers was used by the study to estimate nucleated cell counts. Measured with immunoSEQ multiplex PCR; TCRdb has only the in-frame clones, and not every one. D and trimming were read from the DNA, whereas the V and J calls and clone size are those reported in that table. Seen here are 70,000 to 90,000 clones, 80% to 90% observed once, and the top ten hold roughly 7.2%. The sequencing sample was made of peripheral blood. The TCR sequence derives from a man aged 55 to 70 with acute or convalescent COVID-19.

Here the CDR3 reads CASSTSPGGTGNSPLHF. The CDR3 region has the DNA TGTGCCAGCAGCACTAGCCCGGGGGGGACAGGGAACTCACCCCTCCACTTT. This rearrangement joins TRBV13 to TRBJ1-6; TRBD1 agrees at 9 bases. The CDR3 extends over 17 amino acids. Per the germline V gene, CDR1 is PRHDT and CDR2 is FYEKMQ (reference sequence). V lost 5 bases to trimming and J lost 10 bases; unmatched junction nucleotides: 15. Full variable domain (outside the CDR3, taken from reference TRBV13 and TRBJ1-6): AAGVIQSPRHLIKEKRETATLKCYPIPRHDTVYWYQQGPGQDPQFLISFYEKMQSDKGSIPDRFSAQQFSDYHSELNMSSLELGDSALYFCASSTSPGGTGNSPLHFGNGTRLTVT.